This TCR beta chain was retrieved from a study of cytomegalovirus exposure and HLA in healthy donors. Generated by immunoSEQ multiplex PCR, the TCRdb table keeps only in-frame clones and is missing some. The sample has more than 110,000 clones; 85% to 95% are singletons. Worth noting for this clone: Its specificity is not known.

General study findings and limits: Most TCR sequences showed up rarely, but some public TCRs showed up in many donors. Cytomegalovirus-associated TCR beta chains were listed, numbering 150 to 200.

The source is a man between 18 and 29 years old in good health and CMV-seropositive. Sequenced sample: PBMCs.

CDR3 nucleotide sequence: TGTGCCACCAGCAGAGAAAACCCCAGGGGAGTTGAGACCCAGTACTTC. Amino acid sequence: CATSRENPRGVETQYF. J is TRBJ2-5 and V is TRBV15; D perhaps matches TRBD1 (6 bases). Germline CDR1 reads LNHNV; CDR2 reads YYDKDF (reference sequence). The CDR3 sequence is 16 residues long. Trimming shortened V by 0 bases and J by 5 bases, and 16 bases separated the two germline ends.